The entry that follows covers one TCR beta chain sequence. Its antigen is not known. The record originates from a study of T cell repertoires in cytomegalovirus infection. Study information: CMV epitopes in the study were HLA-C-restricted (recently identified) and HLA-B-restricted (well studied). Signatures in public TCR beta sequences pointed to both CMV infection and matching HLA type.

Points from the study as a whole: Accumulated public TCR beta family frequency recognized individuals carrying CMV together with the relevant HLA.

TCRdb reanalysed the reads using MiXCR and keeps one entry per CDR3 protein. Counted here are 100,000 to 150,000 distinct CDR3 sequences, approximately 30% occurring once; the ten biggest clones make up under 70%. Germline V gene sequence: CDR1 SGHTA, CDR2 FQGNSA. The J segment lost 2 bases and the V segment lost 3 bases, leaving 7 bases of the junction unmatched. CDR3 size: 16 residues. The sequencing used CD8+ T cells from cultured PBMCs, collected from culture after CMV antigen stimulation. The clonotype originates from a human donor in good health (CMV status not recorded). Some clones in this sample may be carry-over from other donors' samples. The chain uses TRBV7-2 and TRBJ2-7; 10 bases map to TRBD2. The CDR3 coding sequence is TGTGCCAGCAGCTTTCTAGCGGGGGACGCCGCCTACGAGCAGTACTTC. Its translation is CASSFLAGDAAYEQYF.